Only a few counts were recorded for the clone carrying this TCR beta chain. Antigen specificity is unknown. This entry belongs to a study of post-analysis software for immune sequencing data. In the study overall: Relapsing-remitting, secondary progressive and progressive-relapsing forms made up the multiple sclerosis disease courses. Study conclusions and caveats: People with multiple sclerosis had a significantly lower normalized Chao1 diversity than controls did. Relative to controls, patients had a few TRBV segments at higher frequency, with TRBV5-6, TRBV5-1 and TRBV20-1 among these. Analysis by F measure revealed that same-batch samples clustered strongly together.

TCR beta cDNA libraries had unique molecular identifiers. Each sample of roughly 1 to 11 million input T cells yielded roughly 500,000 cDNA molecules, so each molecule approximated one T cell. A single record per CDR3 protein comes from TCRdb applying MiXCR to the PCR reads. Of roughly 620,000 distinct CDR3 sequences listed, roughly 46% were seen once; the top ten hold approximately 1.7%. V lost 4 bases to trimming and J lost 2 bases, with 11 bases between them. There are 14 residues in the CDR3. Per germline, CDR1 SGHRS and CDR2 YFSETQ. J is TRBJ2-3 and V is TRBV5-1; D remains ambiguous. Sequenced material: blood. The clonotype originates from a girl aged 10-17 years with multiple sclerosis. The CDR3 reads CASSTRRPTDTQYF. CDR3 bases: TGCGCCAGCAGCACACGACGGCCCACAGATACGCAGTATTTT.